The 2 T cell receptor beta chains given below trace back to one sample, sequenced in a study of Ad26.COV2.S vaccination and SARS-CoV-2 variants. Treatment specified: 15 to 20 received Ad26.COV2.S at low or high dose, single or two shots; 5 received placebo; per-sample allocation not given. The investigators took samples on day 63 after the first vaccine or placebo injection. Profiling relied on immunoSEQ multiplex PCR, and the TCRdb table lists in-frame clones only, not all of them. The repertoire holds about 440,000 clones, with about 92% as singletons. The specimen was peripheral blood, collected in a trial of Ad26.COV2.S vaccine versus placebo. Every receptor here comes from a person between 18 and 65 years old who received the Ad26.COV2.S COVID-19 vaccine or a placebo.

This clone was recorded a few times. The chain combines TRBV15 with TRBJ2-7, with 9 bases that match TRBD1. The CDR3 runs to 15 residues. Germline V lookup: CDR1 LNHNV, CDR2 YYDKDF (reference sequence). The trim removed 3 bases at V and 4 bases at J, leaving 7 bases unmatched. CDR3 in amino acids: CATSSPGTGNYEQYF. The CDR3 DNA is TGTGCCACCAGCAGCCCCGGGACAGGGAATTACGAGCAGTACTTC.

V gene TRBV5-1 combines with J gene TRBJ2-7; D remains ambiguous. The CDR3 sequence is 15 residues long. Looked up from germline, CDR1 is SGHRS and CDR2 is YFSETQ. V was clipped by 4 bases and J by 3 bases, with 17 bases between them. CDR3 in amino acids: CASSPRHPRRYEQYF. The CDR3 coding sequence is TGCGCCAGCAGCCCCCGACACCCGAGGCGCTACGAGCAGTACTTC. The variable domain in full, completed from reference TRBV5-1 and TRBJ2-7, reads KAGVTQTPRYLIKTRGQQVTLSCSPISGHRSVSWYQQTPGQGLQFLFEYFSETQRNKGNFPGRFSGRQFSNSRSEMNVSTLELGDSALYLCASSPRHPRRYEQYFGPGTRLTVT.